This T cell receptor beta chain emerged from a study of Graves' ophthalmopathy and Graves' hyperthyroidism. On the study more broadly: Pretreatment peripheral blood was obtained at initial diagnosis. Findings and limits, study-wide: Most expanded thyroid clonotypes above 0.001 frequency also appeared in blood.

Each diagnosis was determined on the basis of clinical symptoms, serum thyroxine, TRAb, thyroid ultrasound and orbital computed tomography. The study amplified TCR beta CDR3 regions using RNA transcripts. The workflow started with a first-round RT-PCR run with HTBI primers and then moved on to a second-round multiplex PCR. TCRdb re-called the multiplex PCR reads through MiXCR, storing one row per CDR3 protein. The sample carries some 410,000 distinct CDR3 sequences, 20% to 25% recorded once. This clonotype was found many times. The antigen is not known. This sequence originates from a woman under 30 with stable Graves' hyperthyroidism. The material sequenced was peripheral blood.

The CDR3 sequence is CSALSGYEQYF. CDR3 sequence (DNA): TGCAGTGCCCTGAGCGGCTACGAGCAGTACTTC. The V gene is TRBV20-1, the J gene TRBJ2-7; weak D call: TRBD2 (5 bases). CDR3 length: 11 amino acids. The V gene's germline CDR1 is DFQATT and CDR2 SNEGSKA (reference sequence). The V end lost 6 bases, the J end lost 3 bases, and 9 bases lay between the germline ends.